These 17 T cell receptor beta chains were all obtained from the same sample, sequenced in a study of T cell responses to AZD1222 COVID-19 vaccine. Some clones are missing from TCRdb's copy, which holds only in-frame ones; the method was immunoSEQ multiplex PCR. The table shows some 120,000 clones, with over 75% occurring only once. Sequencing used peripheral blood, obtained on day 0 of AZD1222 vaccination. Receptor source: an adult in good health.

The V gene is TRBV5-1, the J gene TRBJ2-3; possibly TRBD2 for D (7 bases). The CDR3 length is 16 residues. V lost 5 bases to trimming and J lost 4 bases, with 20 bases between them. Germline assignment: CDR1 SGHRS and CDR2 YFSETQ. CDR3 DNA: TGCGCCAGCAGGATTTGGATCCGGGGGGCCCCAGATACGCAGTATTTT. It codes for CASRIWIRGAPDTQYF.

This sequence joins TRBV28 and TRBJ1-5, with TRBD1 as a possible D gene (5 bases). The germline V gene encodes CDR1 MDHEN and CDR2 SYDVKM. The CDR3 covers 12 residues. V lost 6 bases to trimming and J lost 7 bases, with 10 bases between them. The CDR3 sequence: CASRGDGQPQHF. The CDR3 DNA is TGTGCCAGCAGAGGGGACGGACAGCCCCAGCATTTT.

The V call is TRBV14, the J call TRBJ1-1, with D tentatively TRBD1 (5 bases). CDR3 size: 16 residues. From germline, CDR1 is SGHDN and CDR2 FVKESK. Trimming cost V 2 bases and J 0 bases, with 13 bases left between them. The CDR3 sequence: CASSQSLGTLNTEAFF. The CDR3 DNA is TGTGCCAGCAGCCAATCCCTCGGGACCTTGAACACTGAAGCTTTCTTT.

The V and J genes are TRBV7-2 and TRBJ1-2, with 8 bases matching TRBD1. V lost 4 bases to trimming and J lost 13 bases; unmatched junction nucleotides: 11. The CDR3 loop spans 13 amino acids. CDR1 and CDR2 from the germline V gene are SGHTA and FQGNSA. The CDR3 DNA sequence: TGTGCCAGCAGCTCTAGTGGGACAGGTTCCGGCACCTTC. Translation gives CASSSSGTGSGTF. The complete variable domain, with remaining parts taken from reference TRBV7-2 and TRBJ1-2, reads GAGVSQSPSNKVTEKGKDVELRCDPISGHTALYWYRQSLGQGLEFLIYFQGNSAPDKSGLPSDRFSAERTGGSVSTLTIQRTQQEDSAVYLCASSSSGTGSGTFGSGTRLTVV.

The CDR3, as DNA: TGTGCCAGCTCACCCGGGACAGGGACTCGCCGGGACACCGGGGAGCTGTTTTTT. Residues: CASSPGTGTRRDTGELFF. The chain carries TRBV18 and TRBJ2-2; TRBD1 agrees at 9 bases. The junction had 11 bases not matched to a gene; V was cut back by 3 bases and J by 3 bases. Germline CDR1 reads KGHSH; CDR2 reads LQKENI. The CDR3 spans 18 residues.

V gene TRBV19 combines with J gene TRBJ1-2, with 8 bases identical to TRBD1. Trimming at V came to 3 bases and at J to 6 bases, leaving 9 bases not matched to a gene. The V gene's germline CDR1 is LNHDA and CDR2 SQIVND (reference sequence). The CDR3 covers 15 residues. CDR3 sequence (DNA): TGTGCCAGTAGTATCTACCCAGGGGGCGCAGATGGCTACACCTTC. Translation gives CASSIYPGGADGYTF.

The V and J genes are TRBV19 and TRBJ2-6; 7 bases agree with TRBD1. Looked up from germline, CDR1 is LNHDA and CDR2 is SQIVND (reference sequence). The CDR3 spans 15 residues. With V trimmed by 7 bases and J by 4 bases, 7 bases remained unmatched. CDR3 protein: CASTNRGMGANVLTF. Written as DNA, the CDR3 is TGTGCCAGTACCAACAGGGGAATGGGGGCCAACGTCCTGACTTTC.

Here the CDR3 DNA reads TGTGCCAGCAGCCCCCTATTGGGTGACACTGAAGCTTTCTTT. Amino acid sequence: CASSPLLGDTEAFF. The chain carries TRBV7-9 and TRBJ1-1; D is ambiguous. Trimming took off 5 bases at V and 3 bases at J, with 13 bases between the two ends. The CDR3 spans 14 residues. CDR1 SEHNR and CDR2 FQNEAQ come from the germline V gene (reference sequence).

J is TRBJ1-4 and V is TRBV5-1; no clear D. V lost 7 bases to trimming and J lost 7 bases, with 14 bases between them. The CDR3 covers 13 residues. Germline CDR1 and CDR2: SGHRS and YFSETQ. CDR3 sequence: CASQMGFGEKLFF. The CDR3 DNA is TGCGCCAGCCAAATGGGTTTCGGTGAAAAACTGTTTTTT.

This chain links TRBV12-3 or TRBV12-4 with TRBJ1-2; D is perhaps TRBD1 (5 bases). Trimming cost V 6 bases and J 8 bases, with 16 bases left between them. The CDR3 has 13 amino acids. DNA of the CDR3: TGTGCCAGCAGCCTGTTGGGGGGGTACGGCTACACCTTC. Its translation: CASSLLGGYGYTF.

The chain links TRBV5-1 to TRBJ2-7; 8 nucleotides line up with TRBD1. Germline V lookup: CDR1 SGHRS, CDR2 YFSETQ. The V segment lost 4 bases and the J segment 0 bases; nucleotides outside the gene matches: 12. The CDR3 extends over 17 amino acids. CDR3 loop: CASSPMLFGQGSYEQYF. The CDR3 region has the DNA TGCGCCAGCAGCCCGATGTTGTTCGGACAGGGCTCCTACGAGCAGTACTTC. Variable domain in full (rest from reference TRBV5-1 and TRBJ2-7): KAGVTQTPRYLIKTRGQQVTLSCSPISGHRSVSWYQQTPGQGLQFLFEYFSETQRNKGNFPGRFSGRQFSNSRSEMNVSTLELGDSALYLCASSPMLFGQGSYEQYFGPGTRLTVT.

The CDR3 region is CASSPQGALYTDTQYF. The CDR3 region has the DNA TGTGCCAGCAGCCCACAAGGGGCCCTTTACACAGATACGCAGTATTTT. The chain employs TRBV7-9 and TRBJ2-3, with D possibly matching TRBD1 (5 bases). V was trimmed by 5 bases and J by 2 bases, leaving 17 bases between them. Looked up from germline, CDR1 is SEHNR and CDR2 is FQNEAQ (reference sequence). The CDR3 consists of 16 residues.

This sequence joins TRBV20-1 and TRBJ1-1; D perhaps matches TRBD1 (6 bases). This CDR3 is 11 amino acids long. Germline V CDR1 and CDR2: DFQATT, SNEGSKA (reference sequence). Trimming cost V 6 bases and J 7 bases, with 12 bases left between them. The CDR3 region has the DNA TGCAGTGCCCCCAGGGACAATGAAGCTTTCTTT. Residues: CSAPRDNEAFF.

The V call is TRBV6-2 or TRBV6-3, the J call TRBJ2-7, with D unresolved. The CDR3 is 14 residues long. CDR1 MNHEY and CDR2 SVGEGT come from the germline V gene. Trimming stripped 4 bases from V and 4 bases from J, with 14 bases between. The CDR3 DNA reads TGTGCCAGCAGTTTGCGTTGGGGTTTGTACGAGCAGTACTTC. Translation gives CASSLRWGLYEQYF.

This clone was seen more than once but under ten times. The J gene is TRBJ2-1, the V gene TRBV18; TRBD2 matches at 11 bases. The CDR3 covers 14 residues. Trimming took 6 bases from V and 9 from J; bases not matched to a gene: 7. Germline V gene sequence: CDR1 KGHSH, CDR2 LQKENI. CDR3 region: CASSMTSGEAEQFF. In nucleotides, the CDR3 is TGTGCCAGCTCGATGACTAGCGGGGAGGCTGAGCAGTTCTTC.

This clone was seen once. The chain's CDR3 is CASSERQSNYGYTF. The CDR3 DNA reads TGTGCCAGCAGTGAACGGCAGTCTAACTATGGCTACACCTTC. The V call is TRBV2, the J call TRBJ1-2; no reliable D call. V was pared by 2 bases and J by 0 bases, with 7 bases between. This CDR3 region has 14 residues. CDR1 and CDR2 (germline): SNHLY, FYNNEI.

The chain couples TRBV13 to TRBJ2-7; 7 bases line up with TRBD1. Germline-derived CDR1 and CDR2 are PRHDT and FYEKMQ (reference sequence). The V gene end was trimmed by 4 bases and the J gene end by 5 bases; junction bases not matched to a gene: 8. The CDR3 covers 14 residues. The CDR3 nucleotides read TGTGCCAGCAGCTCCGGGACAGCGAACAACGAGCAGTACTTC. Translating gives CASSSGTANNEQYF.